This TCR beta chain was profiled in a study of blood T cell repertoires in COVID-19. Some clones are missing from TCRdb's copy, which holds only in-frame ones; the method was immunoSEQ multiplex PCR. The sample lists 200,000 to 250,000 clones; approximately 80% were seen once. Each recovered donor of Cohort 3 presented with two negative PCRs, clearance, or symptom resolution. This TCR came from a man in his sixties who had recovered from COVID-19. Sequencing was performed on PBMCs or T cells enriched from blood (not recorded which).

Written as DNA, the CDR3 is TGTGCCAGCAGTCAGACAGGGATCTCCTACGAGCAGTACTTC. This translates into CASSQTGISYEQYF. The chain uses TRBV27 and TRBJ2-7, with TRBD1 identical over 7 bases. The V gene's germline CDR1 is MNHEY and CDR2 SMNVEV (reference sequence). Trimming took 5 bases from V and 0 from J; bases not matched to a gene: 4. The CDR3 totals 14 residues.